These T cell receptor beta chains were read from a single sample in a study of cytomegalovirus exposure and HLA in healthy donors. The method was immunoSEQ multiplex PCR; TCRdb's version includes in-frame clones alone and lacks a portion of them. This sample yields about 120,000 clones, of which roughly 80% are seen a single time; about 5% belongs to the top ten. Material: PBMCs. These receptors were taken from a man aged 45-65 years in good health and CMV-seropositive. The CDR3 runs from the conserved cysteine through the conserved F or W. The D gene is left open where the match is weak. A clone size is listed for some rows: how often the clone was seen (once, few, many), or a class if it is expanded.

j_call,clone_size,v_call,d_call,cdr3_aa,cdr3_nt
TRBJ2-1,NA,TRBV9,TRBD2,CASSARSGIEQFF,TGTGCCAGCAGCGCTCGTAGCGGGATTGAGCAGTTCTTC
TRBJ1-2,NA,TRBV7-9,NA,CASSLAEGSYGYTF,TGTGCCAGCAGCTTAGCGGAGGGAAGCTATGGCTACACCTTC
TRBJ2-7,NA,TRBV15,TRBD1,CATSRVQGAGVEQYF,TGTGCCACCAGCAGGGTACAGGGGGCTGGGGTCGAGCAGTACTTC
TRBJ2-1,NA,TRBV7-9,TRBD2,CASSSGARGSSYNEQFF,TGTGCCAGCAGCTCGGGCGCGCGGGGGAGCTCCTACAATGAGCAGTTCTTC
TRBJ2-2,NA,TRBV15,TRBD1,CATSTYTGAGELFF,TGTGCCACCAGCACTTATACAGGGGCCGGGGAGCTGTTTTTT
TRBJ2-1,NA,TRBV7-3,TRBD2,CASSPMRGGNEQFF,TGTGCCAGCAGCCCTATGCGGGGGGGAAATGAGCAGTTCTTC
TRBJ2-1,NA,TRBV4-2,TRBD1,CASSQGGGRGPYNEQFF,TGTGCCAGCAGCCAAGGGGGAGGCAGGGGGCCGTACAATGAGCAGTTCTTC
TRBJ2-7,NA,TRBV30,TRBD2,CAWRNSGSPYEQYF,TGTGCCTGGAGAAATAGCGGGAGCCCCTACGAGCAGTACTTC
TRBJ2-2,NA,TRBV5-1,NA,CASSLRSVTSSTNTGELFF,TGCGCCAGCAGCTTGAGGTCAGTTACTAGCTCCACAAACACCGGGGAGCTGTTTTTT
TRBJ2-1,NA,TRBV2,TRBD2,CARGTSGGNEQFF,TGTGCCAGGGGGACTAGCGGGGGGAATGAGCAGTTCTTC
TRBJ2-6,NA,TRBV4-1,TRBD1,CASTLGQAGANVLTF,TGCGCCAGCACCCTCGGACAGGCTGGGGCCAACGTCCTGACTTTC
TRBJ1-5,NA,TRBV7-8,NA,CASSPLGLSQPQHF,TGTGCCAGCAGCCCTCTCGGGTTGAGTCAGCCCCAGCATTTT
TRBJ2-4,NA,TRBV11-1,TRBD1,CASSPRDRGKNIQYF,TGTGCCAGCAGCCCACGCGACAGGGGTAAAAACATTCAGTACTTC
TRBJ1-1,NA,TRBV27,NA,CASSTPDSKAEAFF,TGTGCCAGCAGTACTCCGGACAGTAAGGCTGAAGCTTTCTTT
TRBJ2-5,NA,TRBV29-1,TRBD2,CSAREGETQYF,TGCAGCGCCCGGGAGGGGGAGACCCAGTACTTC
TRBJ1-5,NA,TRBV6-5,NA,CASSRAGDNQPQHF,TGTGCCAGCAGTAGGGCAGGGGACAATCAGCCCCAGCATTTT
TRBJ2-5,NA,TRBV7-9,NA,CASSLAGRAQETQYF,TGTGCCAGCAGCTTAGCCGGCAGGGCCCAAGAGACCCAGTACTTC
TRBJ1-2,NA,TRBV6-1,NA,CASSEGLGPALGYTF,TGTGCCAGCAGTGAAGGGTTGGGCCCCGCCCTTGGCTACACCTTC
TRBJ1-1,NA,TRBV5-4,NA,CASSPAERNTEAFF,TGTGCCAGCAGCCCGGCGGAGAGGAACACTGAAGCTTTCTTT
TRBJ2-3,NA,TRBV27,NA,CASRRGYADTQYF,TGTGCCAGCAGGAGGGGGTACGCAGATACGCAGTATTTT
TRBJ1-5,NA,TRBV6-1,TRBD1,CASEGGANQPQHF,TGTGCCAGCGAAGGGGGCGCGAATCAGCCCCAGCATTTT
TRBJ1-5,NA,TRBV2,NA,CASTNRGNQPQHF,TGTGCCAGCACGAACAGGGGCAATCAGCCCCAGCATTTT
TRBJ2-7,NA,TRBV5-1,TRBD1,CASSSTGGPPYEQYF,TGCGCCAGCAGCTCGACAGGGGGCCCTCCCTACGAGCAGTACTTC
TRBJ2-3,NA,TRBV2,TRBD1,CASRQRGGGTDTQYF,TGTGCCAGCAGGCAGCGAGGGGGCGGAACAGATACGCAGTATTTT
TRBJ1-1,NA,TRBV19,NA,CASSILVAPNTEAFF,TGTGCCAGTAGTATATTAGTAGCTCCGAACACTGAAGCTTTCTTT
TRBJ2-7,NA,TRBV4-3,NA,CASSQEASAYYEQYF,TGCGCCAGCAGCCAAGAAGCTAGCGCGTACTACGAGCAGTACTTC
TRBJ2-7,NA,TRBV10-2,TRBD2,CASMSSGTYVGQYF,TGCGCCAGCATGTCGAGCGGGACGTACGTGGGGCAGTACTTC
TRBJ2-3,NA,TRBV4-3,TRBD2,CASSQGSSGGRSNTDTQYF,TGCGCCAGCAGCCAAGGCTCCTCCGGGGGGAGAAGTAACACAGATACGCAGTATTTT
TRBJ2-2,NA,TRBV5-1,NA,CASRGVNTGELFF,TGCGCCAGCAGAGGGGTGAACACCGGGGAGCTGTTTTTT
TRBJ2-2,NA,TRBV19,NA,CASSNSGRNTGELFF,TGTGCCAGTAGTAACAGCGGGCGAAACACCGGGGAGCTGTTTTTT
TRBJ2-3,NA,TRBV11-2,TRBD2,CASSPGEGYTDTQYF,TGTGCCAGCAGCCCGGGGGAGGGTTACACAGATACGCAGTATTTT
TRBJ1-6,once,TRBV10-1,NA,CASSEQANSPLHF,TGCGCCAGCAGTGAACAGGCTAATTCACCCCTCCACTTT
TRBJ2-7,NA,TRBV5-1,TRBD2,CASSLTSGDHPWGEQYF,TGCGCCAGCAGCTTGACTAGCGGAGACCACCCCTGGGGCGAGCAGTACTTC
TRBJ1-1,once,TRBV7-2,NA,CASSPNGQSEAFF,TGTGCCAGCAGCCCGAACGGACAGTCTGAAGCTTTCTTT
TRBJ2-1,NA,TRBV6-5,NA,CASRGKSYNEQFF,TGTGCCAGTAGAGGGAAATCCTACAATGAGCAGTTCTTC
TRBJ2-3,once,TRBV4-3,TRBD1,CASSQLNPGQGRTDTQYF,TGCGCCAGCAGCCAACTAAATCCGGGACAGGGTAGGACAGATACGCAGTATTTT
TRBJ2-5,NA,TRBV19,TRBD2,CASSTSSGGISETQYF,TGTGCCAGTAGTACGTCGAGCGGGGGGATTTCGGAGACCCAGTACTTC
TRBJ2-3,few,TRBV10-3,NA,CAISGGGGTDTQYF,TGTGCCATCAGTGGAGGGGGGGGCACAGATACGCAGTATTTT
TRBJ2-7,NA,TRBV7-8,NA,CASSPDRSSEQYF,TGTGCCAGCAGCCCCGACAGGTCCAGCGAGCAGTACTTC
TRBJ2-7,NA,TRBV4-3,NA,CASSQDRSEDSYYEQYF,TGCGCCAGCAGCCAAGATCGGTCGGAGGATTCGTACTACGAGCAGTACTTC
TRBJ1-1,NA,TRBV10-3,TRBD1,CATGQGIMNTEAFF,TGTGCCACTGGACAGGGGATCATGAACACTGAAGCTTTCTTT
TRBJ2-1,NA,TRBV29-1,NA,CSVKNRQGYNEQFF,TGCAGCGTTAAAAATCGGCAGGGCTACAATGAGCAGTTCTTC
TRBJ2-1,few,TRBV4-1,NA,CASSQQGYRVRSSYNEQFF,TGCGCCAGCAGCCAGCAGGGTTATCGTGTGAGAAGCTCCTACAATGAGCAGTTCTTC